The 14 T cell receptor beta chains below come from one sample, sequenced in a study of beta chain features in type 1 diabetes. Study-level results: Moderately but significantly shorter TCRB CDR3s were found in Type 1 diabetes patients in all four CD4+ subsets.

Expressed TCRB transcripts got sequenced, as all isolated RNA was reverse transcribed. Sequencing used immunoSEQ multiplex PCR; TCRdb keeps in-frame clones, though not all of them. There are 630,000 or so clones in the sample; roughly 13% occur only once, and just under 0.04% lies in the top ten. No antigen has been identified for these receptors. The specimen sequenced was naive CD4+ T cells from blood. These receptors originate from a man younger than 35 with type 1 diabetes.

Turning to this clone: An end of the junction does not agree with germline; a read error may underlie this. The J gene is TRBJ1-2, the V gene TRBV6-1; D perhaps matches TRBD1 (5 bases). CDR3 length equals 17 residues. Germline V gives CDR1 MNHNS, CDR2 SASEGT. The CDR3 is CASSEGAHLLRSYGYTF. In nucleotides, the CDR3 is TGTGCCAGCAGCGAAGGGGCCCATTTGTTGCGGTCCTATGGCTACACCTTC.

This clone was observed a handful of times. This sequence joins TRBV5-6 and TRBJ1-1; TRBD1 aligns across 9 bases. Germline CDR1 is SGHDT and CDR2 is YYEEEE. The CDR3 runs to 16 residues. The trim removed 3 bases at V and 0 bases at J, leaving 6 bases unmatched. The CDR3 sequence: CASSYRDREMNTEAFF. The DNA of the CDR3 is TGTGCCAGCAGCTACCGGGACAGGGAGATGAACACTGAAGCTTTCTTT. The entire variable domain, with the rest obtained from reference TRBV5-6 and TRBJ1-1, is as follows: DAGVTQSPTHLIKTRGQQVTLRCSPKSGHDTVSWYQQALGQGPQFIFQYYEEEERQRGNFPDRFSGHQFPNYSSELNVNALLLGDSALYLCASSYRDREMNTEAFFGQGTRLTVV.

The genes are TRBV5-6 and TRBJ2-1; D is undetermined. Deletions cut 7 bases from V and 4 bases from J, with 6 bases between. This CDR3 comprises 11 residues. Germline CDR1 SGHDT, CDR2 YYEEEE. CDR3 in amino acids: CASASYNEQFF. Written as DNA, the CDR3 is TGTGCCAGCGCCTCGTACAATGAGCAGTTCTTC. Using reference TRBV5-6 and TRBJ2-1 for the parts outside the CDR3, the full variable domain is DAGVTQSPTHLIKTRGQQVTLRCSPKSGHDTVSWYQQALGQGPQFIFQYYEEEERQRGNFPDRFSGHQFPNYSSELNVNALLLGDSALYLCASASYNEQFFGPGTRLTVL.

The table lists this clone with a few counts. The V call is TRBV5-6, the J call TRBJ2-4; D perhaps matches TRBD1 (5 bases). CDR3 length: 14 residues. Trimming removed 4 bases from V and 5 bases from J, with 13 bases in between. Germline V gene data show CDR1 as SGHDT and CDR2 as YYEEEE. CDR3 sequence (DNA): TGTGCCAGCAGCCACCTGCAGGGTCAAAACATTCAGTACTTC. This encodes CASSHLQGQNIQYF.

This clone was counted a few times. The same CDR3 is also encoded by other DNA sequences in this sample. The CDR3 sequence: CAWSVRGPQHF. In DNA form, the CDR3 reads TGTGCCTGGAGTGTCCGGGGGCCCCAGCATTTT. This chain connects TRBV30 to TRBJ1-5; D remains unclear. This CDR3 is 11 amino acids long. In germline, CDR1 is GTSNPN, CDR2 SVGIG (reference sequence). V was trimmed by 0 bases and J by 9 bases, leaving 6 bases between them.

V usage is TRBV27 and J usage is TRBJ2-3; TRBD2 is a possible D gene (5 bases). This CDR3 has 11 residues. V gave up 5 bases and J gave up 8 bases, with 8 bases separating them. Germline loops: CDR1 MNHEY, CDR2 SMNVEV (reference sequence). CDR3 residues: CASSALGTQYF. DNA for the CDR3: TGTGCCAGCAGTGCACTAGGTACGCAGTATTTT.

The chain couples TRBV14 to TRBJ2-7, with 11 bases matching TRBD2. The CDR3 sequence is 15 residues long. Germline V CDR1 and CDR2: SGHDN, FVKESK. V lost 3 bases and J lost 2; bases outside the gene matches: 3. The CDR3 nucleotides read TGTGCCAGCAGCCAGCTGGGACTAGCGGCCTACGAGCAGTACTTC. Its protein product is CASSQLGLAAYEQYF.

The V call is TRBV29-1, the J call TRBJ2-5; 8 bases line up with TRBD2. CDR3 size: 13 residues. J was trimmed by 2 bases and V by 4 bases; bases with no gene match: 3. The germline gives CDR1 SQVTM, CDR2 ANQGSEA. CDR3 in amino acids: CSVAAGVQETQYF. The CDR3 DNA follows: TGCAGCGTTGCAGCGGGGGTACAAGAGACCCAGTACTTC.

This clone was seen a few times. CDR3 in amino acids: CASSPPGRMNTEAFF. The DNA of the CDR3 is TGTGCCAGCAGCCCTCCCGGACGGATGAACACTGAAGCTTTCTTT. The chain recombines TRBV4-2 with TRBJ1-1; the D is unclear. From germline, CDR1 is LGHNA and CDR2 YNFKEQ. The CDR3 is 15 amino acids. Trimming took 4 bases from V and 0 from J, leaving 12 bases between them.

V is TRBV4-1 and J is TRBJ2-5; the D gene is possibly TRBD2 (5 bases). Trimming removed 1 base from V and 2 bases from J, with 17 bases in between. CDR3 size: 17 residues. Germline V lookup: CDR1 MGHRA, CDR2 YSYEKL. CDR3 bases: TGCGCCAGCAGCCAAGGGGGTACTCTTGGCGGGCAAGAGACCCAGTACTTC. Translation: CASSQGGTLGGQETQYF.

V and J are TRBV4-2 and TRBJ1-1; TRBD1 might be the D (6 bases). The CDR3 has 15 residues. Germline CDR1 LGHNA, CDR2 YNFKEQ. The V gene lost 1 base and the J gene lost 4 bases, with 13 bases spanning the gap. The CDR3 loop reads CASSQVRAGATEAFF. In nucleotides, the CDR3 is TGTGCCAGCAGCCAAGTTCGTGCAGGGGCCACTGAAGCTTTCTTT.

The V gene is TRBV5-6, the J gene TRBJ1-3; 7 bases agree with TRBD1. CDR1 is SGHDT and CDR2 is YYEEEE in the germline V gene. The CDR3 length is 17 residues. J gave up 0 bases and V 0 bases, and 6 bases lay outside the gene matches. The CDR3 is CASSLVGQLISGNTIYF. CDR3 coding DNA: TGTGCCAGCAGCTTGGTGGGACAGCTAATCTCTGGAAACACCATATATTTT.

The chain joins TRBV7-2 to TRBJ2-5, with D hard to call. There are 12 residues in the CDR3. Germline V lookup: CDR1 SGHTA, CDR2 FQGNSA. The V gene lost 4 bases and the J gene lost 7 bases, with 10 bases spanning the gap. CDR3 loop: CASSSPSGTQYF. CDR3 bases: TGTGCCAGCAGCTCCCCATCGGGGACCCAGTACTTC. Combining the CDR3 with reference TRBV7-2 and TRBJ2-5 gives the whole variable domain GAGVSQSPSNKVTEKGKDVELRCDPISGHTALYWYRQSLGQGLEFLIYFQGNSAPDKSGLPSDRFSAERTGGSVSTLTIQRTQQEDSAVYLCASSSPSGTQYFGPGTRLLVL.

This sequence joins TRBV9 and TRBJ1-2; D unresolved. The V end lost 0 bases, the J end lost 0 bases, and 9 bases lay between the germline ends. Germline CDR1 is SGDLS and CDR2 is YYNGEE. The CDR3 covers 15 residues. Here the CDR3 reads CASSVVRATNYGYTF. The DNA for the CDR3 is TGTGCCAGCAGCGTAGTGAGGGCCACTAACTATGGCTACACCTTC.